These 21 T cell receptor beta chains were all obtained from the same sample, sequenced in a study of response to subunit inactivated influenza vaccine. TCRdb redid the calling of the RT-PCR reads with MiXCR, one entry per CDR3 protein. Seen here are just over 300,000 distinct CDR3 sequences, roughly 22% observed once, and the top ten hold approximately 10%. The input for sequencing was PBMCs from blood, taken 21 months after vaccination. The receptors were gathered from a man aged 50 to 69 who received an inactivated influenza vaccine.

The chain uses TRBV5-5 and TRBJ2-2; D is undetermined. The CDR3 extends over 12 amino acids. V dropped 1 base and J dropped 7 bases, with 5 bases sitting between them. The germline V gene has CDR1 SGHKS and CDR2 YYEKEE (reference sequence). In nucleotides, the CDR3 is TGTGCCAGCAGCTTGCTTGACGGGGAGCTGTTTTTT. This gives the protein CASSLLDGELFF.

This clonotype was counted between two and nine times. V gene TRBV11-2 combines with J gene TRBJ2-5; no clear D gene. Deletions cut 3 bases from V and 5 bases from J, with 10 bases between. The CDR3 is 13 amino acids. The germline V gene encodes CDR1 SGHAT and CDR2 FQNNGV. CDR3 in DNA: TGTGCCAGCAGCTTTACGAGTTATGAGACCCAGTACTTC. Translating gives CASSFTSYETQYF.

This clonotype has only a few counts. The V call is TRBV4-2, the J call TRBJ1-2; D not certain. Germline V gene lookup returns CDR1 LGHNA and CDR2 YNFKEQ. V was cut by 2 bases and J by 2 bases, with 6 bases left in between. The CDR3 spans 13 residues. In DNA form, the CDR3 reads TGTGCCAGCAGCCAATACGGGAACTATGGCTACACCTTC. Its translation: CASSQYGNYGYTF.

The chain uses TRBV24-1 and TRBJ2-1; 8 bases match TRBD1. CDR1 is KGHDR and CDR2 is SFDVKD in the germline V gene. This CDR3 spans 18 amino acids. V was pared by 1 base and J by 0 bases, with 7 bases of the junction left unmatched. The CDR3 here is CATSDFGTGASSYNEQFF. The CDR3 DNA reads as TGTGCCACCAGTGATTTTGGGACAGGCGCGAGCTCCTACAATGAGCAGTTCTTC.

This chain uses TRBV20-1 with TRBJ1-3, with unresolved D. The CDR3 has 16 amino acids. Trimming took off 3 bases at V and 0 bases at J, with 15 bases between the two ends. Germline V gene lookup returns CDR1 DFQATT and CDR2 SNEGSKA (reference sequence). The CDR3: CSARGGSSYSGNTIYF. CDR3 DNA: TGCAGTGCTAGGGGAGGATCCTCCTACTCTGGAAACACCATATATTTT.

This clonotype was counted a few times. V usage is TRBV11-2 and J usage is TRBJ1-3; D is unclear. The germline V gene has CDR1 SGHAT and CDR2 FQNNGV. Trimming took off 5 bases at V and 3 bases at J, with 17 bases between the two ends. The CDR3 runs to 16 residues. The CDR3 is CASSTSQDPIGNTIYF. The CDR3 DNA is TGTGCCAGCAGCACGTCCCAGGACCCCATTGGAAACACCATATATTTT.

The gene calls are TRBV20-1 and TRBJ2-3, with TRBD2 identical over 10 bases. The CDR3 contains 15 residues. Germline V lookup: CDR1 DFQATT, CDR2 SNEGSKA (reference sequence). The J segment lost 3 bases and the V segment lost 4 bases, leaving 7 bases of the junction unmatched. CDR3 in amino acids: CSAKKAGGRTDTQYF. In DNA form, the CDR3 reads TGCAGTGCTAAGAAAGCGGGAGGGAGGACAGATACGCAGTATTTT.

The chain joins TRBV4-1 to TRBJ1-4; D not certain. This CDR3 spans 12 amino acids. The V end lost 7 bases, the J end lost 5 bases, and 8 bases lay between the germline ends. The germline V gene encodes CDR1 MGHRA and CDR2 YSYEKL. In DNA, the CDR3 is TGCGCCAGCAAGGACGTAAATGAAAAACTGTTTTTT. Protein: CASKDVNEKLFF.

The chain combines TRBV6-2 or TRBV6-3 with TRBJ1-6, with D unresolved. Germline CDR1 and CDR2: MNHEY and SVGEGT. The CDR3 is 14 residues long. With 4 bases removed from V and 7 bases from J, the gap between germline ends came to 11 bases. The CDR3 sequence: CASSFGQRNSPLHF. The DNA for the CDR3 is TGTGCCAGCAGTTTTGGGCAGAGAAATTCACCCCTCCACTTT.

The gene calls are TRBV5-1 and TRBJ2-1, with 8 bases that match TRBD1. V was pared by 1 base and J by 3 bases, with 6 bases of the junction left unmatched. Germline V CDR1 and CDR2: SGHRS, YFSETQ. The CDR3 loop spans 16 amino acids. CDR3 in DNA: TGCGCCAGCAGCTTGTACCAGGGGGCTTACTACAATGAGCAGTTCTTC. Amino acid sequence: CASSLYQGAYYNEQFF.

The rearrangement joins TRBV4-3 to TRBJ2-2; 8 bases are shared with TRBD2. V dropped 0 bases and J dropped 5; count of bases not matched to a gene: 5. This CDR3 contains 16 residues. The germline V gene encodes CDR1 LGHNA and CDR2 YSLEER. CDR3 sequence (DNA): TGCGCCAGCAGCCAAGAATCGGGGGGGCGAACCGGGGAGCTGTTTTTT. The encoded protein is CASSQESGGRTGELFF.

The gene calls are TRBV9 and TRBJ1-6, with D perhaps matching TRBD1 (6 bases). Trimming pared 0 bases from V and 5 bases from J, leaving 9 bases between. CDR1 is SGDLS, CDR2 YYNGEE, per germline. The CDR3 spans 15 residues. The CDR3 spells CASSVGQGNNSPLHF. In nucleotides, the CDR3 is TGTGCCAGCAGCGTAGGTCAGGGGAATAATTCACCCCTCCACTTT.

The chain has TRBV11-1 and TRBJ2-7; 7 positions match TRBD1. The CDR3 is 15 residues long. V lost 3 bases and J lost 2; bases outside the gene matches: 7. CDR1 SGHAT and CDR2 FQDESV come from the germline V gene (reference sequence). CDR3 sequence (DNA): TGTGCCAGCAGCTTGGGACAGCTAACCCCCTACGAGCAGTACTTC. This gives the protein CASSLGQLTPYEQYF. Filled out from reference TRBV11-1 and TRBJ2-7, the complete variable domain reads EAEVAQSPRYKITEKSQAVAFWCDPISGHATLYWYRQILGQGPELLVQFQDESVVDDSQLPKDRFSAERLKGVDSTLKIQPAELGDSAMYLCASSLGQLTPYEQYFGPGTRLTVT.

The genes are TRBV15 and TRBJ1-1; TRBD1 might be the D (6 bases). This CDR3 is 13 amino acids long. Germline V gene data show CDR1 as LNHNV and CDR2 as YYDKDF (reference sequence). Trimming stripped 3 bases from V and 11 bases from J, with 16 bases between. The CDR3 loop is CATSSHQGKGAFF. CDR3 nucleotide sequence: TGTGCCACCAGCAGCCACCAGGGGAAGGGGGCTTTCTTT.

The chain uses TRBV10-3 and TRBJ1-2; D may be TRBD1 (6 bases). V lost 0 bases and J 6 bases, leaving 11 bases between the germline ends. Germline V gene lookup returns CDR1 ENHRY and CDR2 SYGVKD. This CDR3 spans 14 amino acids. Here the CDR3 DNA reads TGTGCCATCAGTGAGTCCCAGGACAGCCATGGCTACACCTTC. Residues: CAISESQDSHGYTF.

V is TRBV29-1 and J is TRBJ2-3; a weak D match, TRBD2 (5 bases). Looked up from germline, CDR1 is SQVTM and CDR2 is ANQGSEA. Deletions cut 3 bases from V and 0 bases from J, with 10 bases between. The CDR3 contains 14 residues. The CDR3 DNA sequence: TGCAGCGTTGACAGCGGCCTTAGCACAGATACGCAGTATTTT. This codes for CSVDSGLSTDTQYF.

The chain employs TRBV7-2 and TRBJ2-2, with 9 bases lining up with TRBD1. V trimming: 4 bases; J trimming: 6 bases; junction bases outside the gene matches: 6. The CDR3 extends over 15 amino acids. Germline CDR1 and CDR2: SGHTA and FQGNSA. The CDR3: CASSSYRGRSGELFF. CDR3 coding DNA: TGTGCCAGCAGCTCTTACAGGGGGCGATCCGGGGAGCTGTTTTTT.

The V and J genes are TRBV10-1 and TRBJ2-3, with 11 positions matching TRBD2. CDR3 size: 17 residues. Germline V gene sequence: CDR1 WNHNN, CDR2 SYGVQD (reference sequence). J lost 4 bases, V lost 5 bases, and 11 bases had no gene match. The CDR3 bases are TGCGCCAGCAGTACCCGGGGTACTAGCGGGGGCCCAGATACGCAGTATTTT. Protein product: CASSTRGTSGGPDTQYF.

The chain uses TRBV3-1 and TRBJ1-2; D is ambiguous. The germline gives CDR1 LGHDT, CDR2 YNNKEL (reference sequence). The V end lost 3 bases, the J end lost 7 bases, and 21 bases lay between the germline ends. The CDR3 totals 16 residues. CDR3 in DNA: TGTGCCAGCAGCCACGCCACAGAAACGGGAACGTTTGGCTACACCTTC. Translating gives CASSHATETGTFGYTF.

This clonotype was counted between two and nine times. This chain uses TRBV20-1 with TRBJ2-1, with TRBD2 matching over 7 bases. The ends lost 0 bases at V and 2 bases at J; junction bases unmatched: 4. Looked up from germline, CDR1 is DFQATT and CDR2 is SNEGSKA (reference sequence). The CDR3 loop spans 15 amino acids. The CDR3 loop reads CSARDPAGPYNEQFF. The CDR3 bases are TGCAGTGCTAGAGACCCAGCGGGACCCTACAATGAGCAGTTCTTC.

The chain links TRBV5-6 to TRBJ1-2, with D unresolved. V shed 0 bases and J shed 4 bases, with 22 bases lying between them. This CDR3 comprises 18 residues. CDR1 is SGHDT and CDR2 is YYEEEE in the germline V gene. As DNA, the CDR3 is TGTGCCAGCAGCTTGGCCTTATCCGTCAAAAGGGAGTTCTATGGCTACACCTTC. Its translation is CASSLALSVKREFYGYTF.